This T cell receptor beta chain stems from a study of post-analysis software for immune sequencing data. Turning to the study itself: Disease courses included relapsing-remitting, secondary progressive and progressive-relapsing multiple sclerosis.

Points from the study as a whole: Controls had lower frequencies than patients of about 5 TRBV segments, which included TRBV5-6, TRBV5-1 and TRBV20-1.

The germline V gene encodes CDR1 MNHNS and CDR2 SASEGT. The CDR3 runs to 15 residues. V was cut by 2 bases and J by 2 bases, with 12 bases left in between. Tagging with unique molecular identifiers was a feature of the TCR beta cDNA libraries. TCRdb reprocessed the PCR reads via MiXCR and lists one record per CDR3 protein. The data contain under 200,000 distinct CDR3 sequences, approximately 29% of them singletons. A remark on this clonotype: Its antigen is unidentified.

The genes are TRBV6-1 and TRBJ1-2, with D perhaps matching TRBD1 (6 bases). Sample: blood. The receptor comes from a girl under 18 with multiple sclerosis. The CDR3 region is CASSEMGQGNYGYTF. The CDR3 DNA follows: TGTGCCAGCAGTGAAATGGGGCAGGGGAACTATGGCTACACCTTC.